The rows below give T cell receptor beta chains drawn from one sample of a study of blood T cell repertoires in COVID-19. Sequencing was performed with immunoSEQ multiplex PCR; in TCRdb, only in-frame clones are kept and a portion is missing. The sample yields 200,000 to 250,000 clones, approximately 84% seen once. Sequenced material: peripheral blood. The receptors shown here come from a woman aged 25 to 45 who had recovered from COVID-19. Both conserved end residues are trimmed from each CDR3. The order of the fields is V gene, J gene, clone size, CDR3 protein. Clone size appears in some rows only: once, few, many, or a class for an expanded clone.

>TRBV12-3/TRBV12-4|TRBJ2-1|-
ASRPTGYNEQF
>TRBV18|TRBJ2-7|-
ASSETATYEQY
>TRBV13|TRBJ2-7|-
ASSLGQAKYEQY
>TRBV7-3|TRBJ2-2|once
ASSLVSSSTGELF
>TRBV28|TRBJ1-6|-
ASSRDRYNSPLH
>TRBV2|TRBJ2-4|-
ASSRQGGGNIQY
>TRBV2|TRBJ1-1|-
ASSDDRETEAF
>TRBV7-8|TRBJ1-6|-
ASSLAQATSSYNSPLH
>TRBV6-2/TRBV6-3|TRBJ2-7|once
ASSYDPAGAWY
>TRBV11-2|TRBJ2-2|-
ASSFQGSTGELF
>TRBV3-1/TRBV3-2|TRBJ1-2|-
ASSQDNRVGGYT
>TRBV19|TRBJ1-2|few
ASSMSDNNYGYT
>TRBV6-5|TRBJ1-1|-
ASSSRHGIDTEAF
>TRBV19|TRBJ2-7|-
ASSITGSSYEQY
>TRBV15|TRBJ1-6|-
ATSRDQVQGPSYNSPLH
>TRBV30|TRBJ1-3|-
AWSPSDRRVSGNTIY
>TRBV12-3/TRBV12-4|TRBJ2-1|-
ASTLGGNNEQF
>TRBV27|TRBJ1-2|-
ASRTRNYGYT
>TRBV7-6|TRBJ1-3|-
ASSLWTGESGNTIY
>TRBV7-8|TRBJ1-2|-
ASNRDGESYGYT
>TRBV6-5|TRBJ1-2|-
ASRQGRNYGYT
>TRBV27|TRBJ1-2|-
ASSPSGTGVYGYT
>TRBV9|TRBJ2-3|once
ASSPTGTSDRPQDTQY
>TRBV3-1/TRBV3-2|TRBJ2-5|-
ASSLSGGASGTQY
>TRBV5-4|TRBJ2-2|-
ASSSSLVPGELF
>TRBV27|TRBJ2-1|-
ASSLALAGGPLF
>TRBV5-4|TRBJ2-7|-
ASSLVGARMQY
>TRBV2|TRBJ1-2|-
ASSEGQVRLGYGYT
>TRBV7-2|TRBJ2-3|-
ASSLGAGGADTQY
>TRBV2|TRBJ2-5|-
AGKRGLLGETQY
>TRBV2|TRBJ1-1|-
ASKRDTDTGTEAF
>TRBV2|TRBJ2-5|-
ASSFGGGAEETQY
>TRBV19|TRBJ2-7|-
ASSPDRPGSYEQY
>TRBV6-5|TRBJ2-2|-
ASSQGQGLSGELF
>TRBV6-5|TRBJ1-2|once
ASSDRGQNYGYT
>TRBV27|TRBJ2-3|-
ASSLWTSGGTDTQY
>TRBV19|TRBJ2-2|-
ASSFLALAGALTGELF
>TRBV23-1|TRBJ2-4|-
ASSRKDRGSQKPLKNIQY
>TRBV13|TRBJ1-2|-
ASSLAGGKYGYT
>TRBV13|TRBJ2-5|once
ASSPERGVIQETQY
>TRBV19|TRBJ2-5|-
ASSMGQKLAGNLQETQY
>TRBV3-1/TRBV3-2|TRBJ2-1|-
ASSHLAGPGEQF
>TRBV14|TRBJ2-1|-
ASSQLSTGRDYNEQF
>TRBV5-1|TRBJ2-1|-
ASTLAGRGEQF
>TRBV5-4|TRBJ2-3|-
ASSGVAGGSTDTQY
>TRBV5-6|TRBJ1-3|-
ASSLESGGGYSGNTIY
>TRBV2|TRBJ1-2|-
ASSPGGTANYGYT
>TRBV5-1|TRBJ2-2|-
ASSLGQATFGGELF
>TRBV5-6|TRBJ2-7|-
ASSLAMGAGGEQY
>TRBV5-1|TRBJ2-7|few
ASSREGGDYEQY
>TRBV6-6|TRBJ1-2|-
ASSYGTGSNYGYT
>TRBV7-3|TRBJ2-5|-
ASSSSGQGGETQY
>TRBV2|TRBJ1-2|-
ASSEQGAGAYGYT
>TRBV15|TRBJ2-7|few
ATSRERWDRTYEQY
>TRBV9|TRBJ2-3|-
ASSAIQGLDTQY
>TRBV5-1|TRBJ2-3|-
ASSLGLAGGNRFTDTQY
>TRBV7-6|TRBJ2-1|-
ASSFGLAGVYNEQF
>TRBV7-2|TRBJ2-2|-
ASRREGTGELF
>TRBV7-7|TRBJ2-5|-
ASSTHPGETQY